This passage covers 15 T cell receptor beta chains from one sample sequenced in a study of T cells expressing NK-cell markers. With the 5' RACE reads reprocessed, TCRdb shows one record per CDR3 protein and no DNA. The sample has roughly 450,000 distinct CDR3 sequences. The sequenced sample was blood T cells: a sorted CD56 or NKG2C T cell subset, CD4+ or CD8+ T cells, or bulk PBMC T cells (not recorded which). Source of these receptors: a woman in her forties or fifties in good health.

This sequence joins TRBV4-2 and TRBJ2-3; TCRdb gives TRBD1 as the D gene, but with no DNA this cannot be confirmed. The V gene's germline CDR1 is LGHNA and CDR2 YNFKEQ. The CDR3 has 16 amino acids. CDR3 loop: CASSPAWDGSTDTQYF.

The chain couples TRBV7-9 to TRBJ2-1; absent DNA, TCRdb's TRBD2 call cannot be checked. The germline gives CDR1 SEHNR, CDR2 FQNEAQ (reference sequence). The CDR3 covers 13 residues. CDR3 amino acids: CAGTSGRLEEQFF.

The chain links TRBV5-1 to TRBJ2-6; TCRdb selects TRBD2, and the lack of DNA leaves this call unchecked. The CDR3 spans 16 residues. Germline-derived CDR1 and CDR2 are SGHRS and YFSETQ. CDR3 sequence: CASSLPGLAGANVLTF.

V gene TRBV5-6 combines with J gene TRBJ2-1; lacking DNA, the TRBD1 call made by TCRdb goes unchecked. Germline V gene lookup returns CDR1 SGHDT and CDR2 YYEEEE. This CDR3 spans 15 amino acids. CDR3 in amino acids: CASSATGGAFNEQFF.

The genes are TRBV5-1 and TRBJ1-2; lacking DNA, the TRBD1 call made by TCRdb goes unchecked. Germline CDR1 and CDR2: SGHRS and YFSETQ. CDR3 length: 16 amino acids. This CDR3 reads CASSPEGGTAWGSYTF. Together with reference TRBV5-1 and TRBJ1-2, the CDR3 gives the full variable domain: KAGVTQTPRYLIKTRGQQVTLSCSPISGHRSVSWYQQTPGQGLQFLFEYFSETQRNKGNFPGRFSGRQFSNSRSEMNVSTLELGDSALYLCASSPEGGTAWGSYTFGSGTRLTVV.

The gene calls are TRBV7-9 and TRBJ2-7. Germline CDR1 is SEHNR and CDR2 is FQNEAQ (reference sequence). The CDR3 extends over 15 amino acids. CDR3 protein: CASSLDRTFSYEQYF.

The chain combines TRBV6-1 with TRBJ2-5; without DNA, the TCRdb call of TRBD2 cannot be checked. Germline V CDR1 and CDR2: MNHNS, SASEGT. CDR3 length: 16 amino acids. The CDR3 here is CASSDGLAGFQETQYF.

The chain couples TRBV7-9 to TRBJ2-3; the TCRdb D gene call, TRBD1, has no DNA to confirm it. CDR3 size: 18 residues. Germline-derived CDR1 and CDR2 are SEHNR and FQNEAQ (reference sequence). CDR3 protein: CASSFVQTGTGVGDTQYF.

CDR3 sequence: CASSPRLGAGQPQHF. This sequence joins TRBV6-6 and TRBJ1-5; TCRdb's D call, TRBD1, is unchecked because there is no DNA. Germline V gene sequence: CDR1 MNHNY, CDR2 SVGAGI (reference sequence). The CDR3 extends over 15 amino acids.

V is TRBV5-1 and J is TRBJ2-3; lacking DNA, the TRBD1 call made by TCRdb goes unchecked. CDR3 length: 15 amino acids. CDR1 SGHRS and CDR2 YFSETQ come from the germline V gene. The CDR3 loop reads CASSIGTEHTDTQYF.

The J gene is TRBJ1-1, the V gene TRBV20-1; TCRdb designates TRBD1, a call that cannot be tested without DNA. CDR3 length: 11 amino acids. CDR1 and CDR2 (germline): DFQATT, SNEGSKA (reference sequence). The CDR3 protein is CSAPTGAKAFF.

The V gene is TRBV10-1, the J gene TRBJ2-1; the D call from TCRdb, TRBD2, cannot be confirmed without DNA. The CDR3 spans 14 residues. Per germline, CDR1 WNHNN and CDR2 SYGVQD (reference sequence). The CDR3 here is CASSPPGLEGEQFF.

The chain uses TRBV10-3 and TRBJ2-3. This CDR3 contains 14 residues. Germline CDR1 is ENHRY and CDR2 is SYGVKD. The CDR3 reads CAISVLEHTDTQYF.

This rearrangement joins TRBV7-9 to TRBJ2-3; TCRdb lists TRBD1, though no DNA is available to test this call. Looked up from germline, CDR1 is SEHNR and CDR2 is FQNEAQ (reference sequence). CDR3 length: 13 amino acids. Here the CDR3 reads CASSLGTGTGEYF.

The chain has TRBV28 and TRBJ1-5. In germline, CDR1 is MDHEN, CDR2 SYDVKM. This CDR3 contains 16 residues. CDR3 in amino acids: CASRDAGGYSNQPQHF.